This T cell receptor beta chain appears in the sequencing data of a study of blood T cell repertoires in COVID-19. The ends were cut back, 4 bases at V and 0 bases at J, with 9 bases in the middle. The CDR3 is made up of 15 amino acids. Germline V gives CDR1 LGHNA, CDR2 YSLEER. Repertoires were generated with immunoSEQ multiplex PCR, while TCRdb's copy carries only in-frame clones and drops some. The sample has over 80,000 clones, 88% seen once. V and J are TRBV4-3 and TRBJ1-4; no firm D call. Sequencing was carried out using peripheral blood. The TCR comes from a man between 70 and 80 years old with acute or convalescent COVID-19. The CDR3 DNA reads as TGCGCCAGCAGCCGATCCAGCGCAACTAATGAAAAACTGTTTTTT. Protein sequence: CASSRSSATNEKLFF.